What follows are 8 T cell receptor beta chains derived from one specimen sequenced in a study of T cell repertoires in cytomegalovirus infection. Their target antigens are unknown. TCRdb re-called the reads through MiXCR, storing one row per CDR3 protein. The repertoire holds 700,000 to 950,000 distinct CDR3 sequences, with about 33% as singletons. The source was cultured CD8+ T cells from PBMCs, collected from culture after CMV antigen stimulation. The receptors here all came from a human donor in good health (CMV status not recorded). Some clones in this sample may be carry-over from other donors' samples.

This clonotype has more than one count but fewer than ten. The chain uses TRBV6-1 and TRBJ2-7; 9 bases are a match to TRBD1. The germline gives CDR1 MNHNS, CDR2 SASEGT. With V trimmed by 7 bases and J by 6 bases, 16 bases remained unmatched. CDR3 length equals 16 residues. DNA of the CDR3: TGTGCCAGCATGTCATGGGGAGGACAGGGGATAGGCGAGCAGTACGTC. Translation gives CASMSWGGQGIGEQYV.

This clonotype was counted only a few times. V and J are TRBV7-6 and TRBJ1-2; D unclear. CDR1 is SGHVS and CDR2 is FNYEAQ in the germline V gene. V lost 6 bases and J 1 base, leaving 9 bases between the germline ends. The CDR3 is made up of 13 amino acids. CDR3 region: CASRSTDNYGYTF. DNA for the CDR3: TGTGCCAGCAGGTCAACAGATAACTATGGCTACACCTTC.

This clonotype was observed a few times. V and J are TRBV6-1 and TRBJ1-2; TRBD1 aligns across 7 bases. The CDR3 consists of 14 residues. Trimming cost V 4 bases and J 5 bases; bases outside gene matches: 7. Germline CDR1 reads MNHNS; CDR2 reads SASEGT. The DNA for the CDR3 is TGTGCCAGCAGTGCGACAGGGCCTGGGTATGGCTACACCTTC. Its protein product is CASSATGPGYGYTF.

This clonotype came up once. This sequence joins TRBV18 and TRBJ1-2; D might be TRBD1 (5 bases). Germline values: CDR1 KGHSH, CDR2 LQKENI. The length of the CDR3 is 16 residues. The V end was cut by 3 bases, the J end by 4 bases, with 18 bases between. CDR3 nucleotides: TGTGCCAGCTCACCCGAAATGGGGGAGGATTTCTATGGCTACACCTTC. Its protein is CASSPEMGEDFYGYTF.

This sequence joins TRBV19 and TRBJ1-1; 7 nucleotides align to TRBD1. The CDR3 totals 11 residues. Germline V gene data show CDR1 as LNHDA and CDR2 as SQIVND (reference sequence). Unmatched junction bases numbered 6, after V lost 10 bases and J lost 7 bases. The CDR3 DNA reads as TGTGCCACCCTAGGACAGGTTGAAGCTTTCTTT. Translation: CATLGQVEAFF. Together with reference TRBV19 and TRBJ1-1, the CDR3 gives the full variable domain: DGGITQSPKYLFRKEGQNVTLSCEQNLNHDAMYWYRQDPGQGLRLIYYSQIVNDFQKGDIAEGYSVSREKKESFPLTVTSAQKNPTAFYLCATLGQVEAFFGQGTRLTVV.

This clonotype came up once. This could be a read error, since a much larger clone is one nucleotide away. V usage is TRBV7-6 and J usage is TRBJ1-1; TRBD1 is a possible D gene (6 bases). The length of the CDR3 is 16 residues. Looked up from germline, CDR1 is SGHVS and CDR2 is FNYEAQ. CDR3 residues: CVSSLPRGGGPTEAFF. In DNA, the CDR3 is TGTGTCAGCAGCTTGCCCCGAGGGGGGGGGCCTACTGAAGCTTTCTTT. Looking up the rest from reference TRBV7-6 and TRBJ1-1 gives the full variable domain: GAGVSQSPRYKVTKRGQDVALRCDPISGHVSLYWYRQALGQGPEFLTYFNYEAQQDKSGLPNDRFSAERPEGSISTLTIQRTEQRDSAMYRCVSSLPRGGGPTEAFFGQGTRLTVV.

This clonotype was seen only a few times. CDR3 in amino acids: CASSRAGGQSDPYGYTF. As DNA, the CDR3 is TGCGCCAGCAGCAGAGCTGGGGGACAATCCGATCCCTATGGCTACACCTTC. The chain combines TRBV5-1 with TRBJ1-2; D is perhaps TRBD1 (6 bases). With 4 bases removed from V and 4 bases from J, the gap between germline ends came to 23 bases. The CDR3 is 17 amino acids. Germline V gene sequence: CDR1 SGHRS, CDR2 YFSETQ.

CDR3 nucleotides: TGCAGCGTTGAGAGCGAGACAGGGGTGAACGGGGAGCTGTTTTTT. Translated: CSVESETGVNGELFF. The rearrangement uses TRBV29-1 and TRBJ2-2; 8 bases are a match to TRBD1. Germline V CDR1 and CDR2: SQVTM, ANQGSEA. The V and J ends lost 3 bases and 7 bases, in that order; junction bases with no gene match: 10. The CDR3 has 15 amino acids.